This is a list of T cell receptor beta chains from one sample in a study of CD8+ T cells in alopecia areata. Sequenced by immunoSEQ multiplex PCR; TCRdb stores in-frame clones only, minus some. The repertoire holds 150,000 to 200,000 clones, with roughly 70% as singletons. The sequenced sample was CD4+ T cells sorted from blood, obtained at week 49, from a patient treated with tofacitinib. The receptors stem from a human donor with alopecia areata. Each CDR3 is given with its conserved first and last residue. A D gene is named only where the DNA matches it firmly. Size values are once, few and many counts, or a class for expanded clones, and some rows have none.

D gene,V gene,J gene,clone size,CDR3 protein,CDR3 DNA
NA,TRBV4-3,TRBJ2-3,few,CASATTDTQYF,TGCGCCAGTGCCACGACAGATACGCAGTATTTT
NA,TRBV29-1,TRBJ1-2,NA,CSGLQGLNGYTF,TGCAGCGGACTCCAGGGGCTGAATGGCTACACCTTC
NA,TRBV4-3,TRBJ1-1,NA,CASSQEYGVYTEAFF,TGCGCCAGCAGCCAAGAGTATGGGGTGTACACTGAAGCTTTCTTT
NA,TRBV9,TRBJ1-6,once,CASSAGTVNSPLHF,TGTGCCAGCAGCGCGGGGACTGTGAATTCACCCCTCCACTTT
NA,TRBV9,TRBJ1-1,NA,CASSVVDNTEAFF,TGTGCCAGCAGCGTAGTGGACAACACTGAAGCTTTCTTT
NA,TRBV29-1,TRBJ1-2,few,CSVFMGEGDGYTF,TGCAGCGTTTTTATGGGAGAGGGCGATGGCTACACCTTC
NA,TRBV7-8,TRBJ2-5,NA,CASSLESGGSHGTQYF,TGTGCCAGCAGCTTAGAGTCCGGGGGCTCACATGGGACCCAGTACTTC
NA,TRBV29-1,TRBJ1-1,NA,CSAAGTANTEAFF,TGCAGCGCAGCGGGGACGGCGAACACTGAAGCTTTCTTT
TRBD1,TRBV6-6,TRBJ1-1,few,CASSELGQGGTEAFF,TGTGCCAGCAGCGAACTCGGACAGGGTGGCACTGAAGCTTTCTTT
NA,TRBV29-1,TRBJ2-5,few,CSVFRELPPTGTEETQYF,TGCAGCGTATTCCGAGAACTACCACCTACAGGGACGGAAGAGACCCAGTACTTC
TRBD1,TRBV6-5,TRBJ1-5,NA,CASRRDSNQPQHF,TGTGCCTCGCGAAGGGACAGTAATCAGCCCCAGCATTTT
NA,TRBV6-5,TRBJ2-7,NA,CASSYSYYSSYEQYF,TGTGCCAGCAGTTACTCGTATTACAGCTCCTACGAGCAGTACTTC
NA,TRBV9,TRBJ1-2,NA,CASSASTGARGDGYTF,TGTGCCAGCAGCGCCTCTACCGGGGCCCGAGGGGATGGCTACACCTTC
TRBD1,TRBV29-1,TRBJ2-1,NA,CSVRDRGFDNEQFF,TGCAGCGTGAGGGACAGGGGATTCGACAATGAGCAGTTCTTC
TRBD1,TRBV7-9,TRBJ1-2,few,CASSDVRDRGRFHYGYTF,TGTGCCAGCAGCGATGTCCGGGACAGGGGCAGGTTTCACTATGGCTACACCTTC
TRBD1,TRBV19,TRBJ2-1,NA,CASSWVVGGRYNEQFF,TGTGCCAGTAGTTGGGTCGTAGGGGGCCGCTACAATGAGCAGTTCTTC
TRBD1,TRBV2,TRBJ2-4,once,CASSGQGENIQYF,TGTGCCAGCAGTGGACAGGGGGAAAACATTCAGTACTTC
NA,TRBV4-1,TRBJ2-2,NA,CASSQGRVGGELFF,TGCGCCAGCAGCCAAGGCAGGGTCGGGGGGGAGCTGTTTTTT
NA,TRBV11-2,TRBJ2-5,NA,CASTEGPSQETQYF,TGTGCCAGTACAGAGGGGCCCAGCCAAGAGACCCAGTACTTC
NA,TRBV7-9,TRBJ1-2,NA,CASSFPWTVSMGYTF,TGTGCCAGCAGCTTCCCCTGGACGGTTTCTATGGGCTACACCTTC
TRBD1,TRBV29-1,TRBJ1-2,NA,CSAGQGNYGYTF,TGCAGCGCTGGACAGGGAAACTATGGCTACACCTTC
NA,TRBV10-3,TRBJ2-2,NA,CAISPGTNTGELFF,TGTGCCATCAGTCCCGGGACGAACACCGGGGAGCTGTTTTTT
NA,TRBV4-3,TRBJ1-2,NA,CASSQVRGESYGYTF,TGCGCCAGCAGCCAAGTAAGGGGAGAAAGCTATGGCTACACCTTC
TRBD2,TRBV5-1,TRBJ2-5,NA,CASSFLTSGGETQYF,TGCGCCAGCAGCTTTCTGACTAGCGGTGGGGAGACCCAGTACTTC
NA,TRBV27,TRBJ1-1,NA,CASSWGKLSMNTEAFF,TGTGCCAGCAGTTGGGGGAAACTTTCCATGAACACTGAAGCTTTCTTT
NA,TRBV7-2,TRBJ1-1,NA,CASSPDIVNTEAFF,TGTGCCAGCAGTCCGGACATTGTGAACACTGAAGCTTTCTTT
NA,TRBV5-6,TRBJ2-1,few,CASSLPGTPYNEQFF,TGTGCCAGCAGCTTGCCTGGGACTCCCTACAATGAGCAGTTCTTC
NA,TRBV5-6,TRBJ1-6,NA,CASSSLVDSPLHF,TGTGCCAGCAGCTCCTTGGTCGATTCACCCCTCCACTTT
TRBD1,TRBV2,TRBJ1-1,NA,CASSAGTGNTEAFF,TGTGCCAGCAGTGCCGGGACAGGGAACACTGAAGCTTTCTTT
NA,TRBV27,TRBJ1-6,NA,CASSLWGAGNSPLHF,TGTGCCAGCAGTTTATGGGGGGCGGGTAATTCACCCCTCCACTTT
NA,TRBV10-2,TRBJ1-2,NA,CASSYAVQGLPYGYTF,TGCGCCAGCAGCTACGCCGTCCAGGGACTTCCCTATGGCTACACCTTC
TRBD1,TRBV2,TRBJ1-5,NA,CASSSKTGINQPQHF,TGTGCCAGCAGTTCAAAGACAGGGATCAATCAGCCCCAGCATTTT
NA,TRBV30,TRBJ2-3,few,CAWRRADTQYF,TGTGCCTGGAGAAGAGCAGATACGCAGTATTTT
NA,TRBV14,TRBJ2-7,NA,CASSQERQPTYEQYF,TGTGCCAGCAGCCAAGAACGACAGCCGACCTACGAGCAGTACTTC
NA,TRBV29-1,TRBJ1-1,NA,CSVELRGSYTEAFF,TGCAGCGTTGAGTTGCGCGGGAGCTACACTGAAGCTTTCTTT
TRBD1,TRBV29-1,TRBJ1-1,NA,CRAQGRTGGSTEAFF,TGCAGGGCCCAGGGGCGAACAGGGGGGAGCACTGAAGCTTTCTTT
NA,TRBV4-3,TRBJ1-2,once,CASSQAIGGIYGYTF,TGCGCCAGCAGCCAAGCTATAGGGGGTATCTATGGCTACACCTTC